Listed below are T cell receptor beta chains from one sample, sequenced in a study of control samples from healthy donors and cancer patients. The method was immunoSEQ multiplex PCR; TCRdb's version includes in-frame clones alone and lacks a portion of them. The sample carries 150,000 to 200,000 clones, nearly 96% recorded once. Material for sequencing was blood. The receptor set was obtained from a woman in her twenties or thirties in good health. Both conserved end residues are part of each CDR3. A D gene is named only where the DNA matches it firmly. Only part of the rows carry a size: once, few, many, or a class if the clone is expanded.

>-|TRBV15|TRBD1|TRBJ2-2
TGTGCCACCAGCAGAGAGGGACAGGGCGACACCGGGGAGCTGTTTTTT
CATSREGQGDTGELFF
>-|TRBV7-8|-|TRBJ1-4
TGTGCCAGCAGCTTTGCAATTGGGGTAGGGGAAAAACTGTTTTTT
CASSFAIGVGEKLFF
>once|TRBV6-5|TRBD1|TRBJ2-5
TGTGCCAGCAGCCGGGACAGAGGGTACCAAGAGACCCAGTACTTC
CASSRDRGYQETQYF
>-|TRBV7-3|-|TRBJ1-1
TGTGCCAGCAGCTTAAAAGTGAACACTGAAGCTTTCTTT
CASSLKVNTEAFF
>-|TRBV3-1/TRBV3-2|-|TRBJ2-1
TGTGCCAGCAGCCACCGACAGAACAATGAGCAGTTCTTC
CASSHRQNNEQFF
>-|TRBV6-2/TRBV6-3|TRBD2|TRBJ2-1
TGTGCCAGCAGTTACTCGGGGACTAGCGGGAGTCGGGATGAGCAGTTCTTC
CASSYSGTSGSRDEQFF
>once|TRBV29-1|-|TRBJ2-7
TGCAGCGTTGATAGCGGAACCTACGAGCAGTACTTC
CSVDSGTYEQYF
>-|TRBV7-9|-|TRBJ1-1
TGTGCCAGCAGCATCCCTAAGACAAGCCCTGAAGCTTTCTTT
CASSIPKTSPEAFF
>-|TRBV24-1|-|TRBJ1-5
TGTGCCACCTCCGGCCCGTACCAGCCCCAGCATTTT
CATSGPYQPQHF
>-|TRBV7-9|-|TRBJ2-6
TGTGCCAGCAGCGTAGGGGGTGGGGCCAACGTCCTGACTTTC
CASSVGGGANVLTF
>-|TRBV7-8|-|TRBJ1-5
TGTGCCAGCAGCTCCCTTTATAGCAATCAGCCCCAGCATTTT
CASSSLYSNQPQHF
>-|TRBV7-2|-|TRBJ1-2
TGTGCCAGCAGCTTAGGCCCACAGGGCGGTGGCTACACCTTC
CASSLGPQGGGYTF
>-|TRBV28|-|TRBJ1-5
TGTGCCAGCAGTTTCGGGGGGCGCTGGGATCAGCCCCAGCATTTT
CASSFGGRWDQPQHF
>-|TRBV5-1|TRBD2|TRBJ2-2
TGCGCCAGCAGCCCCGGGACTAGTTTTACCGGGGAGCTGTTTTTT
CASSPGTSFTGELFF
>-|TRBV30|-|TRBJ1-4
TGTGCCTGGAGAGCGAAGACCGGTTTACTAGGCGAAAAACTGTTTTTT
CAWRAKTGLLGEKLFF
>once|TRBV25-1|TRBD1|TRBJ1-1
TGTGCCAGCAAAAGGACAGGGGGCGTCACTGAAGCTTTCTTT
CASKRTGGVTEAFF
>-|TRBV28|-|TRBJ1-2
TGTGCCAGCAGTTTTCGGGGGGCTGGCTACACCTTC
CASSFRGAGYTF
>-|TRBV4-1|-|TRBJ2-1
TGCGCCAGCAGCCAAGATTCCGGTAACTCCTACAATGAGCAGTTCTTC
CASSQDSGNSYNEQFF
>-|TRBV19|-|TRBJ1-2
TGTGCCAGTAGTATAGGGGGACTCAATCACGGCTATGGCTACACCTTC
CASSIGGLNHGYGYTF
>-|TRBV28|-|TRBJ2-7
TGTGCCAGCAGTCGGGACGGCTACGAGCAGTACTTC
CASSRDGYEQYF
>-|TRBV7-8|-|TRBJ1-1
TGCGCCAGCAGCACCACCATGAACACTGAAGCTTTCTTT
CASSTTMNTEAFF
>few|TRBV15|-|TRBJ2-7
TGTGCCACCAGCTCCAGGGGCCTAGCGGACTCCTACGAGCAGTACTTC
CATSSRGLADSYEQYF
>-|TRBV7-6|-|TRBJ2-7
TGTGCCAGCAGCTTAATAGGGGTCCCCCCCTACGAGCAGTACTTC
CASSLIGVPPYEQYF
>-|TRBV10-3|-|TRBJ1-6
TGTGCCATCGGGTCCACGAGCTCCTATAATTCACCCCTCCACTTT
CAIGSTSSYNSPLHF
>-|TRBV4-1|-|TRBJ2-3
TGCGCCAGCAGCCAAGATCCAGGGGCAGATACGCAGTATTTT
CASSQDPGADTQYF
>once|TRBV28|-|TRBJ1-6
TGTGCCAGCAGTACAGAGAGCTCCTATAATTCACCCCTCCACTTT
CASSTESSYNSPLHF
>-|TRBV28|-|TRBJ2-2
TGTGCCAGCAGGGATACCGGGGAGCTGTTTTTT
CASRDTGELFF
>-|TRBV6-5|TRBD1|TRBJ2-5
TGTGCCAGCAGATATACAGGGGGACAAGAGACCCAGTACTTC
CASRYTGGQETQYF
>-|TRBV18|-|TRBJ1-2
TGTGCCAGCTCACCAACAGGGAGTCGCTATGGCTACACCTTC
CASSPTGSRYGYTF
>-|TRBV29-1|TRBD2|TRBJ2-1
TGCAGCGTGGCGGGACTAGCGGGAGGCGGCAATGAGCAGTTCTTC
CSVAGLAGGGNEQFF
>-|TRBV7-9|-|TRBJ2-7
TGTGCCAGCAGCCCCGGACCTCCGCGCGAGCAGTACTTC
CASSPGPPREQYF
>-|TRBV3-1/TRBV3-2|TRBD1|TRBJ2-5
TGTGCCAGCAGTCAATTCGGACAGGGGGGAGAGACCCAGTACTTC
CASSQFGQGGETQYF
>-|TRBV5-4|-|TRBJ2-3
TGTGCCAGCAGCCAGGACGGGGTCGACCCTAGCACAGATACGCAGTATTTT
CASSQDGVDPSTDTQYF
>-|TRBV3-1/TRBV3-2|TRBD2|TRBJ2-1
TGTGCCAGCAGCCAAGTCAACCGGGACTACCGGGAGGAGCAGTTCTTC
CASSQVNRDYREEQFF
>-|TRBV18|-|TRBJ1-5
TGTGCCAGCTCACCACGCAGGGGAAGCAATCAGCCCCAGCATTTT
CASSPRRGSNQPQHF
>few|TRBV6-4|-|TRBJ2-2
TGTGCCAGCAGTGACTCTATTGAGCGCCCCGGGGAGCTGTTTTTT
CASSDSIERPGELFF
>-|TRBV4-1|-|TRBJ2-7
TGCGCCAGCAGCCCTATACCAGAGAACTACGAGCAGTACTTC
CASSPIPENYEQYF